A single sample is the source of the 15 T cell receptor beta chains below, sequenced in a study of cytomegalovirus exposure and HLA in healthy donors. The PCR ran on 60 Vbeta and 13 Jbeta primers. Clones were sequenced by immunoSEQ multiplex PCR, and TCRdb holds only the in-frame ones, with some missing. The table lists 150,000 to 200,000 clones, roughly 70% of them singletons. The sample comprised PBMCs. Receptors were obtained from a woman aged 25 to 39 in good health and CMV-seronegative.

The chain joins TRBV9 to TRBJ1-4, with 10 bases lining up with TRBD1. Trimming cost V 7 bases and J 4 bases; bases outside gene matches: 4. The CDR3 is 14 amino acids. Germline V gives CDR1 SGDLS, CDR2 YYNGEE. This chain's CDR3 is CASGDRGLNEKLFF. The DNA of the CDR3 is TGTGCCAGCGGAGACAGGGGGCTTAATGAAAAACTGTTTTTT.

V is TRBV29-1 and J is TRBJ2-5; 12 nucleotides align to TRBD1. With V trimmed by 7 bases and J by 5 bases, 14 bases remained unmatched. Germline lookup yields CDR1 SQVTM and CDR2 ANQGSEA. The CDR3 sequence is 16 residues long. This chain's CDR3 is CSAAPGTGGFRETQYF. CDR3 in DNA: TGCAGCGCAGCACCCGGGACAGGGGGCTTTAGGGAGACCCAGTACTTC.

This clone was detected only once. This chain links TRBV5-1 with TRBJ1-4, with D hard to call. The CDR3 runs 14 residues. V was cut by 3 bases and J by 8 bases, with 14 bases left in between. Germline loops: CDR1 SGHRS, CDR2 YFSETQ. CDR3 bases: TGCGCCAGCAGCTCGGGAGATCTTGGGGAAAAACTGTTTTTT. Residues: CASSSGDLGEKLFF.

This clone was counted between two and nine times. J is TRBJ2-7 and V is TRBV7-6; D is perhaps TRBD2 (5 bases). Germline V gives CDR1 SGHVS, CDR2 FNYEAQ. The CDR3 contains 11 residues. V gave up 8 bases and J gave up 6 bases, with 11 bases separating them. In DNA form, the CDR3 reads TGTGCCAGCTCCGTTCTAGCCGAGCAGTACTTC. It is translated as CASSVLAEQYF.

The sample holds a few counts of this clone. This chain joins TRBV19 and TRBJ2-5; a weak D match, TRBD1 (5 bases). V lost 4 bases and J lost 5, with 14 bases in between. Germline CDR1 reads LNHDA; CDR2 reads SQIVND (reference sequence). There are 14 residues in the CDR3. The DNA of the CDR3 is TGTGCCAGTAGTAATTTAGGGGCCGGGGAGACCCAGTACTTC. Protein sequence: CASSNLGAGETQYF.

This chain joins TRBV5-4 and TRBJ2-1, with 10 bases that match TRBD2. CDR1 is SGHNT and CDR2 is YYREEE in the germline V gene (reference sequence). The V gene end was trimmed by 4 bases and the J gene end by 1 base; junction bases not matched to a gene: 5. The CDR3 has 16 residues. The CDR3 here is CASSPRTSGSYNEQFF. DNA of the CDR3: TGTGCCAGCAGCCCCAGGACTAGCGGATCCTACAATGAGCAGTTCTTC.

The chain uses TRBV4-1 and TRBJ2-5; D not resolved. TRBJ2-7 explains the end of the DNA better; the J call may be wrong. The length of the CDR3 is 14 residues. Germline-derived CDR1 and CDR2 are MGHRA and YSYEKL. For the CDR3, the DNA is TGCGCCAGCAGCCAAGGGAGTGGAACCTACGAGCAGTACTTC. Translated, it gives CASSQGSGTYEQYF.

V and J are TRBV5-4 and TRBJ1-1; 7 bases line up with TRBD1. The CDR3 is 13 residues long. Trimming at V came to 4 bases and at J to 7 bases, leaving 7 bases not matched to a gene. Germline assignment: CDR1 SGHNT and CDR2 YYREEE (reference sequence). The CDR3 coding sequence is TGTGCCAGCAGCCCGGGACAGATATATGAAGCTTTCTTT. Its protein product is CASSPGQIYEAFF.

This clone has more than one count but fewer than ten. V is TRBV2 and J is TRBJ1-5; D is ambiguous. V lost 4 bases to trimming and J lost 7 bases, with 8 bases between them. Germline values: CDR1 SNHLY, CDR2 FYNNEI. The CDR3 has 12 amino acids. The CDR3 spells CASSGAFQPQHF. CDR3 nucleotides: TGTGCCAGCAGTGGGGCTTTCCAGCCCCAGCATTTT.

The chain couples TRBV27 to TRBJ2-7; 11 bases are a match to TRBD2. CDR1 is MNHEY, CDR2 SMNVEV, per germline (reference sequence). After removal of 8 bases from V and 3 bases from J, the junction contained 0 bases not matched to a gene. CDR3 length equals 12 residues. CDR3 nucleotides: TGTGCCAGCGGACTAGCGGGCTACGAGCAGTACTTC. This encodes CASGLAGYEQYF.

In its sample, this clone was seen a few times. This chain joins TRBV4-1 and TRBJ2-7, with TRBD2 matching over 7 bases. The V gene end was trimmed by 4 bases and the J gene end by 4 bases; junction bases not matched to a gene: 7. Germline-derived CDR1 and CDR2 are MGHRA and YSYEKL. This CDR3 comprises 14 residues. The CDR3 protein is CASSRAAGSYEQYF. CDR3 sequence (DNA): TGCGCCAGCAGCCGCGCAGCGGGATCATACGAGCAGTACTTC.

The rearrangement joins TRBV29-1 to TRBJ2-2; 10 nucleotides match TRBD2. The CDR3 sequence is 16 residues long. After removal of 4 bases from V and 0 bases from J, the junction contained 5 bases not matched to a gene. Per germline, CDR1 SQVTM and CDR2 ANQGSEA. The CDR3 DNA is TGCAGCGTTGTATGGACTAGCGGCTCGAACACCGGGGAGCTGTTTTTT. Its translation is CSVVWTSGSNTGELFF.

V gene TRBV19 combines with J gene TRBJ1-5; D is perhaps TRBD1 (6 bases). Germline CDR1 reads LNHDA; CDR2 reads SQIVND (reference sequence). V lost 4 bases, J lost 0 bases, and 7 bases lay in between. There are 14 residues in the CDR3. In DNA form, the CDR3 reads TGTGCCAGTAGTAACAGGGTTAGCAATCAGCCCCAGCATTTT. This gives the protein CASSNRVSNQPQHF. The full variable domain, with the rest looked up from reference TRBV19 and TRBJ1-5, is DGGITQSPKYLFRKEGQNVTLSCEQNLNHDAMYWYRQDPGQGLRLIYYSQIVNDFQKGDIAEGYSVSREKKESFPLTVTSAQKNPTAFYLCASSNRVSNQPQHFGDGTRLSIL.

The V gene is TRBV30, the J gene TRBJ2-7; 7 nucleotides line up with TRBD1. J gave up 1 base and V 3 bases, and 3 bases lay outside the gene matches. CDR3 length: 13 residues. The germline CDR1 and CDR2 sequences are GTSNPN and SVGIG (reference sequence). CDR3: CAWSYRGSYEQYF. CDR3 bases: TGTGCCTGGAGCTACAGGGGTTCCTACGAGCAGTACTTC.

This clone was observed a handful of times. CDR3 protein: CASSVDPGGIYEQYF. DNA for the CDR3: TGTGCCAGCAGCGTTGACCCCGGGGGGATCTACGAGCAGTACTTC. The rearrangement joins TRBV9 to TRBJ2-7; 7 bases line up with TRBD2. The CDR3 sequence is 15 residues long. With V trimmed by 2 bases and J by 3 bases, 8 bases remained unmatched. The V gene's germline CDR1 is SGDLS and CDR2 YYNGEE. Full variable domain (missing parts from reference TRBV9 and TRBJ2-7): DSGVTQTPKHLITATGQRVTLRCSPRSGDLSVYWYQQSLDQGLQFLIQYYNGEERAKGNILERFSAQQFPDLHSELNLSSLELGDSALYFCASSVDPGGIYEQYFGPGTRLTVT.